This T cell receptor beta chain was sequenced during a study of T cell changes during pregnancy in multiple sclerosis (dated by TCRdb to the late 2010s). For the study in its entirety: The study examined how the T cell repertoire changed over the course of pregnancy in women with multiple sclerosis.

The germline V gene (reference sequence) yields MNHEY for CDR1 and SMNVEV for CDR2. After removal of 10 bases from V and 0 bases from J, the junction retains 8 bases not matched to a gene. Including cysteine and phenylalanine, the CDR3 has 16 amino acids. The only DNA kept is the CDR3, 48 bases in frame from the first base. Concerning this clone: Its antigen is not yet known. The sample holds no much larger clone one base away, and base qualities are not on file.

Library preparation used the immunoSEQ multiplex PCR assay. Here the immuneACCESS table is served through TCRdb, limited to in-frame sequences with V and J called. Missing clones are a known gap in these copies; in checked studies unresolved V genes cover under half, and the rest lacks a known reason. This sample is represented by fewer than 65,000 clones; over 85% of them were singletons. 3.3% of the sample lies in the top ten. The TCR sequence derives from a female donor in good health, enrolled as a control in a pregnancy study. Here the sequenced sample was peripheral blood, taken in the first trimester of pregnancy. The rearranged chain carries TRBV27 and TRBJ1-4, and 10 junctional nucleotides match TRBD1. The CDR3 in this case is CATSRTGGSTNEKLFF. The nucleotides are TGTGCCACCTCCCGGACAGGGGGTTCAACTAATGAAAAACTGTTTTTT.